This TCR beta chain was profiled in a study of shared clonotypes between healthy human individuals. Turning to the study itself: Each donor's CD4 naive and CD4 memory cells filled three plates apiece, CD8 naive two, and CD8 memory one.

The V end lost 6 bases, the J end lost 2 bases, and 11 bases lay between the germline ends. Germline V lookup: CDR1 SGHTA, CDR2 FQGNSA. The CDR3 runs 14 residues. Measured with immunoSEQ multiplex PCR; TCRdb has only the in-frame clones, and not every one. The repertoire holds some 1 million clones, with 65% to 75% as singletons. Sequenced material: memory CD4+ T cells sorted from blood. Subset meaning: CD45RA-negative fraction. The V and J genes are TRBV7-2 and TRBJ2-4, with D unclear. The receptor was isolated from a man younger than 35 in good health. The CDR3 DNA reads as TGTGCCAGCAGTTCCGGTATTACCAAAAACATTCAGTACTTC. Residues: CASSSGITKNIQYF. The complete variable domain, with remaining parts taken from reference TRBV7-2 and TRBJ2-4, reads GAGVSQSPSNKVTEKGKDVELRCDPISGHTALYWYRQSLGQGLEFLIYFQGNSAPDKSGLPSDRFSAERTGGSVSTLTIQRTQQEDSAVYLCASSSGITKNIQYFGAGTRLSVL.